The rows below give T cell receptor beta chains drawn from one sample of a study of vaccination and CD4 T cells after COVID-19. TCRdb independently ran MiXCR on the PCR reads; one entry per CDR3 protein. The sample carries fewer than 20,000 distinct CDR3 sequences, just over 60% recorded once. Material: CD4+ T cells from blood, obtained after SARS-CoV-2 vaccination. The receptors were gathered from a human donor who had recovered from COVID-19. Each CDR3 is given with its conserved first and last residue. Each record gives: CDR3 length, J gene, clone size, V gene, D gene, CDR3 DNA, CDR3 protein. A D gene is named only where the DNA matches it firmly. Expanded clones get a size class; other rows say once, few or many, or leave the size out.

>12|TRBJ1-1|few|TRBV6-1|-
TGTGCCAGCAGTGGTCAGGGCAGGGACGCTTTCTTT
CASSGQGRDAFF
>14|TRBJ2-3|-|TRBV20-1|TRBD2
TGCAGTGCCACTAGCGGGGGGTACACAGATACGCAGTATTTT
CSATSGGYTDTQYF
>13|TRBJ1-1|few|TRBV20-1|-
TGCAGTGCTATTTTTTCGGGGGACACTGAAGCTTTCTTT
CSAIFSGDTEAFF
>16|TRBJ1-4|-|TRBV2|-
TGTGCCAGCAGGGGCCGCTGGGCTGCAACTAATGAAAAACTGTTTTTT
CASRGRWAATNEKLFF
>18|TRBJ2-2|-|TRBV7-8|TRBD1
TGTGCCAGCAGCTTACCGGACAGGGATTTAAGGGGCACCGGGGAGCTGTTTTTT
CASSLPDRDLRGTGELFF
>17|TRBJ1-6|-|TRBV7-9|TRBD1
TGTGCCAGCAGCCCGGGGACAGGGAGGGATGCTAAGTCACCCCTCCACTTT
CASSPGTGRDAKSPLHF
>14|TRBJ2-5|few|TRBV11-3|-
TGTGCCAGCAGCTTAGGGGGGCAATGGGAGACCCAGTACTTC
CASSLGGQWETQYF
>15|TRBJ2-7|once|TRBV19|-
TGTGCCAGTAGACGTACACAGGGAATTGGTTACGAGCAGTACTTC
CASRRTQGIGYEQYF
>18|TRBJ2-3|-|TRBV7-9|TRBD2
TGTGCCAGCAGGCCGCGGCTAGCGGGACGGAAGAGCACAGATACGCAGTATTTT
CASRPRLAGRKSTDTQYF
>10|TRBJ2-5|few|TRBV7-9|-
TGTGCCAGCGGCTTCGAGACCCAGTACTTC
CASGFETQYF
>12|TRBJ2-7|few|TRBV7-2|-
TGTGCCAGCAGCTTTCTCAGGCGCGAGCAGTACTTC
CASSFLRREQYF
>16|TRBJ2-1|-|TRBV20-1|-
TGCAGTGCTACGACGGTAGGGCGGCCCAACTACAATGAGCAGTTCTTC
CSATTVGRPNYNEQFF
>10|TRBJ2-7|few|TRBV20-1|TRBD2
TGCAGTGCTGAGCGGGAGGGGCAGTACTTC
CSAEREGQYF
>16|TRBJ2-2|-|TRBV27|-
TGTGCCAGCAGTTCAACTCGCAGGGGCGACACCGGGGAGCTGTTTTTT
CASSSTRRGDTGELFF
>18|TRBJ2-6|-|TRBV6-1|-
TGTGCCAGCAGGTCGGACACCCGGGAGCCCTCTGGGGCCAACGTCCTGACTTTC
CASRSDTREPSGANVLTF
>14|TRBJ2-2|-|TRBV20-1|-
TGCAGTGCTAGAGTACAGGGGGGGACCGGGGAGCTGTTTTTT
CSARVQGGTGELFF
>13|TRBJ2-7|-|TRBV15|TRBD1
TGTGCCACCAGCTTAAACAGGGGGTACGAGCAGTACTTC
CATSLNRGYEQYF